The present entry profiles one TCR beta chain with its context. The antigen this receptor binds is unknown. No clone much larger than this one lies a single base away; base qualities are absent. Compared with germline, V lacks 0 bases and J lacks 7 bases; bases without a gene match: 6. There are 16 amino acids in the CDR3, from cysteine to phenylalanine inclusive. The CDR3 DNA has 48 bases and is translated from base 1. The germline V gene gives CDR1 as MNHEY and CDR2 as SVGAGI. TCRbeta CDR3 regions were amplified from genomic DNA using the immunoSEQ Assay, a bias-controlled multiplex PCR. The source study handled its data this way. The number of nucleated cells in each sample was estimated by amplification of reference gene primers within the assay. To quantify the absolute abundance of each unique TCRbeta CDR3 rearrangement, sequence reads were collapsed and filtered. For each sample, productive Simpson clonality was calculated as the square root of Simpson's diversity index over productive rearrangements. TCRdb obtained this table from immuneACCESS and retained in-frame rearrangements with V and J assigned. These tables miss some clones; where compared with another copy, unresolved V genes account for less than half of the shortfall, and the remainder is unexplained. The DNA was the basis for D and trimming; V, J and clone size are from that table. Counted in this sample were 650,000 to 800,000 clones; about nine tenths of them appeared once. The top ten clones comprise about 0.26% of the sample.

The record originates from a study of blood T cell repertoires in COVID-19 (dated by TCRdb to 2019 to 2021). Looking at the study overall: Collaborator samples came from the United States, Italy and Spain and covered acute and convalescent phases of COVID-19. The prospective study material was composed of cDNA or gDNA derived from T cells, B-cell-depleted T cells, or PBMCs. Deeply sampled blood TCRbeta repertoires from subjects exposed to, actively infected with, or recovered from COVID-19 were included in the dataset. The repertoires were made available in a free public database intended to serve as a resource for research on the immune response to SARS-CoV-2. Samples were obtained from the ongoing ImmuneRACE study (first 160 participants) and from over 1,000 subjects provided by 6 global collaborators. The sample metadata nearly always contained a de-identified subject ID, COVID-19 status, age in years and sex. Where available, HLA class I and class II types were taken from metadata supplied by the sample provider and were not determined by assay-based typing. What the research found in general, with its limitations: How much clinical and demographic metadata was included differed by source and by participant, and the metadata was provided uncurated.

Collaborating institutions collected whole blood in K2EDTA tubes following their own protocols. For TCRbeta analysis, collaborators shipped samples as frozen whole blood, isolated PBMCs, or DNA extracted from either of those sample types. The chain couples TRBV6-5 to TRBJ2-2; TRBD1 lines up with 9 middle nucleotides. The specimen sequenced was peripheral blood. The clonotype was recovered from a woman aged 18 to 35 with acute or convalescent COVID-19. The nucleotide sequence is given as TGTGCCAGCAGTTACTCCGGGACAGGGATGGGCGGGGAGCTGTTTTTT. This translates into CASSYSGTGMGGELFF.